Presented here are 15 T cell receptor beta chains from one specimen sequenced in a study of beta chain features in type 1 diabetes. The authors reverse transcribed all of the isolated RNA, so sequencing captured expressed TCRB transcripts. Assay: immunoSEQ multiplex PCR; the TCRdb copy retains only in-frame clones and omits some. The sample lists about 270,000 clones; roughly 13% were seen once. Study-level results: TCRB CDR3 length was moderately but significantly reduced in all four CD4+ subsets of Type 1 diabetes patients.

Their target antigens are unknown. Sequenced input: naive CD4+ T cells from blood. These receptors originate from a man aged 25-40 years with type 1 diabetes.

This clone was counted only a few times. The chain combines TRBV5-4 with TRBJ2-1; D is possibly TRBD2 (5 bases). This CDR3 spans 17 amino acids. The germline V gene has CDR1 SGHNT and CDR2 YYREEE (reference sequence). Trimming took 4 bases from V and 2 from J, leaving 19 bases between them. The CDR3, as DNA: TGTGCCAGCAGCCTTTCAACTAGTCTAAGCGCCTACAATGAGCAGTTCTTC. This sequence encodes CASSLSTSLSAYNEQFF.

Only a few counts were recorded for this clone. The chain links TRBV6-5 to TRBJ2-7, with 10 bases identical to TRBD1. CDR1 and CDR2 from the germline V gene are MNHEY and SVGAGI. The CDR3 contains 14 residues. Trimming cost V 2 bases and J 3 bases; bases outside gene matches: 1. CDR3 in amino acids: CASSYDRGLYEQYF. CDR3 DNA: TGTGCCAGCAGTTACGACAGGGGGCTCTACGAGCAGTACTTC.

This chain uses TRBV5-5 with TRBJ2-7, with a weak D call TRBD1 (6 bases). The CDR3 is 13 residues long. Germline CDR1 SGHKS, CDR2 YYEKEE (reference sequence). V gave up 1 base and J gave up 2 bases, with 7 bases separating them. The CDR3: CASSLQGTYEQYF. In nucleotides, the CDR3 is TGTGCCAGCAGCTTGCAGGGGACCTACGAGCAGTACTTC. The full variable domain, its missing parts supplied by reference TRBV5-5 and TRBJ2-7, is DAGVTQSPTHLIKTRGQQVTLRCSPISGHKSVSWYQQVLGQGPQFIFQYYEKEERGRGNFPDRFSARQFPNYSSELNVNALLLGDSALYLCASSLQGTYEQYFGPGTRLTVT.

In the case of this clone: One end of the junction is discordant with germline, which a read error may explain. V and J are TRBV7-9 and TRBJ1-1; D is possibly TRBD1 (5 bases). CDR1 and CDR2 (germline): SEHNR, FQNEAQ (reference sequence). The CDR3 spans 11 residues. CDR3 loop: CAGGDSDTANF. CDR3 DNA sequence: TGTGCCGGGGGGGATTCAGACACCGCCAATTTT.

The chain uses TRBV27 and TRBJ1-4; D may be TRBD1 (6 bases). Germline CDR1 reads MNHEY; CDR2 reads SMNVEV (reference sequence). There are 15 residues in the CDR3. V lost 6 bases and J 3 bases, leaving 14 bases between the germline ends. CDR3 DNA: TGTGCCAGCAGGCCAAGGGGGGGCTCTAATGAAAAACTGTTTTTT. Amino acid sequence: CASRPRGGSNEKLFF.

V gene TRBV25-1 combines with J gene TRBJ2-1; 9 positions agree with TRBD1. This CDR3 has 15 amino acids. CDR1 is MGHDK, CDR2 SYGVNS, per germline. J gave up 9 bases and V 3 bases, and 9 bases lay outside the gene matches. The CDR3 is CASSDPGTGIGEQFF. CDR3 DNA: TGTGCCAGCAGTGATCCCGGGACAGGGATAGGTGAGCAGTTCTTC.

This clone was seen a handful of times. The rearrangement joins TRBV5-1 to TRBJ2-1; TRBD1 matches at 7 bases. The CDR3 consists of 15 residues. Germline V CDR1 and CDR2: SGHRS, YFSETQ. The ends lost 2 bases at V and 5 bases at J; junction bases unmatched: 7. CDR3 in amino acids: CASSFGGTAHNEQFF. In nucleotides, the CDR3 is TGCGCCAGCAGCTTTGGTGGGACAGCTCACAATGAGCAGTTCTTC.

This chain's CDR3 is CASSPGTGLNTEAFF. In DNA form, the CDR3 reads TGTGCCAGCTCACCAGGGACAGGGCTGAACACTGAAGCTTTCTTT. This rearrangement joins TRBV18 to TRBJ1-1; 9 bases align to TRBD1. The CDR3 consists of 15 residues. Germline V gene lookup returns CDR1 KGHSH and CDR2 LQKENI. Trimming at V came to 2 bases and at J to 0 bases, leaving 1 base not matched to a gene.

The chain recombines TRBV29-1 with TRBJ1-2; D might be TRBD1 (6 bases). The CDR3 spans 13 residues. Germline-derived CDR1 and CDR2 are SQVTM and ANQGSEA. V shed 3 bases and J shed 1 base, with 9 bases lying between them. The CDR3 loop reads CSVDRGGNYGYTF. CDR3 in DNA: TGCAGCGTTGATAGGGGGGGTAACTATGGCTACACCTTC.

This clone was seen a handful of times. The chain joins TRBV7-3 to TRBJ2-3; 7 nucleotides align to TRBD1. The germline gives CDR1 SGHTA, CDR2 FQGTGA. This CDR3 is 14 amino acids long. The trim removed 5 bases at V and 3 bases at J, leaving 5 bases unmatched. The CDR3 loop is CASSPDRATDTQYF. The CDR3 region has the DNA TGTGCCAGCAGCCCAGACAGGGCGACAGATACGCAGTATTTT.

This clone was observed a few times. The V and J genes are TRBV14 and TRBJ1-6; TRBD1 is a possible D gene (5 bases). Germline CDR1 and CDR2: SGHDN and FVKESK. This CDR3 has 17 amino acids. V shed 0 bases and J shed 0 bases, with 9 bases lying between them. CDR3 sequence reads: CASSQEPGDSYNSPLHF. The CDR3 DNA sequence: TGTGCCAGCAGCCAAGAGCCGGGGGACTCCTATAATTCACCCCTCCACTTT.

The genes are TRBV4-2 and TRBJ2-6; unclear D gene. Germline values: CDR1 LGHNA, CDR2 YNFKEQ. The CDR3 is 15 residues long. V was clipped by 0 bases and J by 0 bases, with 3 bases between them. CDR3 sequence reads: CASSQDISGANVLTF. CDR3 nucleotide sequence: TGTGCCAGCAGCCAAGACATCTCTGGGGCCAACGTCCTGACTTTC.

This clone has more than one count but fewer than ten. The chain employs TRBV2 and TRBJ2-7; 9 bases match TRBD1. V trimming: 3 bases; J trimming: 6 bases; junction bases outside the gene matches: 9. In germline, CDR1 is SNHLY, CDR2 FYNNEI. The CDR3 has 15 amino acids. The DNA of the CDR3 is TGTGCCAGCAGTGAGAGAGGACAGGGGTTAAGCGAGCAGTACTTC. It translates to CASSERGQGLSEQYF.

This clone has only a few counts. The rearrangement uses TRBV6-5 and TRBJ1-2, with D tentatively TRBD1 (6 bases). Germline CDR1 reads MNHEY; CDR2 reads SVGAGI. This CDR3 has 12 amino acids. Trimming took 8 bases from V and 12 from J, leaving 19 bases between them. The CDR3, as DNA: TGTGCCAGCTCTGGCCGGGGGGGCCTGCACACCTTC. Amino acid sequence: CASSGRGGLHTF.

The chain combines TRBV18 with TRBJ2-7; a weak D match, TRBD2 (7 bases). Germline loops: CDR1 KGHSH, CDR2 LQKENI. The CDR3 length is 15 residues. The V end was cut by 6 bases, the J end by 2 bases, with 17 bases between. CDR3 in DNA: TGTGCCAGCTCCCCGGGGGGCGGGGTCGCCTACGAGCAGTACTTC. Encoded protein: CASSPGGGVAYEQYF. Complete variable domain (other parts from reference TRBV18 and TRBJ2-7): NAGVMQNPRHLVRRRGQEARLRCSPMKGHSHVYWYRQLPEEGLKFMVYLQKENIIDESGMPKERFSAEFPKEGPSILRIQQVVRGDSAAYFCASSPGGGVAYEQYFGPGTRLTVT.